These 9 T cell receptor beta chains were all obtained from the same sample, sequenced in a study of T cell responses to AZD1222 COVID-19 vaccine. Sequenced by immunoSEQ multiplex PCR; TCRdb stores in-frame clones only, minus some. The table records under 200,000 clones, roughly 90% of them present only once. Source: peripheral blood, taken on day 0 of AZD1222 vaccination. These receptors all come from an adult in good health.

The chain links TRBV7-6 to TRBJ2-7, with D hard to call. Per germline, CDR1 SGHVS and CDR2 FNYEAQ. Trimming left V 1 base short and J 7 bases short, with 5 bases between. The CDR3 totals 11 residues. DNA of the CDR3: TGTGCCAGCAGCTTAGGGGTGGAGCAGTACTTC. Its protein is CASSLGVEQYF.

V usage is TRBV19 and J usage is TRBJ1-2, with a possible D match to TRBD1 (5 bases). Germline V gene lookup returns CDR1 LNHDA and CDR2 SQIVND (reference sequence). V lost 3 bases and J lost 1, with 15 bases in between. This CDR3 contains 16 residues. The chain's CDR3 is CASSIVGAESNYGYTF. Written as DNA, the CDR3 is TGTGCCAGTAGTATTGTCGGGGCGGAGAGTAACTATGGCTACACCTTC.

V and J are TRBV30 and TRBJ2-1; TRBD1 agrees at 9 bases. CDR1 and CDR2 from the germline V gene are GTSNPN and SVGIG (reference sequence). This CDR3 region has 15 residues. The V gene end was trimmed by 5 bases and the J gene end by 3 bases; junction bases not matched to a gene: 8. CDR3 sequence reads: CAWSTGGADYNEQFF. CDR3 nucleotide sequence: TGTGCCTGGTCAACAGGGGGCGCGGACTACAATGAGCAGTTCTTC.

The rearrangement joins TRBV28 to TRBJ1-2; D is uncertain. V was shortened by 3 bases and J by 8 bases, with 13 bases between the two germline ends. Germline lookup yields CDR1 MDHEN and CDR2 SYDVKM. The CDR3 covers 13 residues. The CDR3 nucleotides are TGTGCCAGCAGTTTTCCCGTCGGTAGAGGCTACACCTTC. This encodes CASSFPVGRGYTF.

CDR3 region: CASSLRENNQPQHF. The CDR3 DNA reads TGTGCCAGCTCACTTAGGGAGAACAATCAGCCCCAGCATTTT. J is TRBJ1-5 and V is TRBV18; D gene unclear. Per the germline V gene, CDR1 is KGHSH and CDR2 is LQKENI. Trimming cost V 4 bases and J 3 bases, with 10 bases left between them. CDR3 length equals 14 residues. The whole variable domain, filled in from reference TRBV18 and TRBJ1-5, reads NAGVMQNPRHLVRRRGQEARLRCSPMKGHSHVYWYRQLPEEGLKFMVYLQKENIIDESGMPKERFSAEFPKEGPSILRIQQVVRGDSAAYFCASSLRENNQPQHFGDGTRLSIL.

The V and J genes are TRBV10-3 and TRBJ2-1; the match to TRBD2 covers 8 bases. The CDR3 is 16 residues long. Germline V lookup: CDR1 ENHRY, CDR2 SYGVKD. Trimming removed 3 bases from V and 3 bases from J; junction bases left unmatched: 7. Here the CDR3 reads CAISDLSGGGYNEQFF. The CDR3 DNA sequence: TGTGCCATCAGTGATCTAAGCGGGGGTGGCTACAATGAGCAGTTCTTC.

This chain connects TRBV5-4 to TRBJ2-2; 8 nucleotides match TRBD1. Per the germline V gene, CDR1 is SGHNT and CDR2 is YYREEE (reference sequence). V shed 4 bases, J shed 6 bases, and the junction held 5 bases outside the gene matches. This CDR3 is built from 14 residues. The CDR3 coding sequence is TGTGCCAGCAGCCTTAGACAGGGGTCCGGGGAGCTGTTTTTT. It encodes CASSLRQGSGELFF. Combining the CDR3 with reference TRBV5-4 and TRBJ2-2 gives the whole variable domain ETGVTQSPTHLIKTRGQQVTLRCSSQSGHNTVSWYQQALGQGPQFIFQYYREEENGRGNFPPRFSGLQFPNYSSELNVNALELDDSALYLCASSLRQGSGELFFGEGSRLTVL.

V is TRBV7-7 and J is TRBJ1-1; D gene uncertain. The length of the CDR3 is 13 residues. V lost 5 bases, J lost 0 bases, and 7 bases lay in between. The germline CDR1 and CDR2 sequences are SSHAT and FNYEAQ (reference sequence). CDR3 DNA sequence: TGTGCCAGCAGCAGAGACTTGAACACTGAAGCTTTCTTT. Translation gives CASSRDLNTEAFF.

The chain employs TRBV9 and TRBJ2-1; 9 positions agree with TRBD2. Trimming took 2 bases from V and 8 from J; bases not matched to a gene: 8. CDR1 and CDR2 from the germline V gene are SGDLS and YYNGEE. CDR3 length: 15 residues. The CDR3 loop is CASSVQASGAYEQFF. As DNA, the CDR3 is TGTGCCAGCAGCGTCCAGGCTAGCGGGGCCTATGAGCAGTTCTTC.